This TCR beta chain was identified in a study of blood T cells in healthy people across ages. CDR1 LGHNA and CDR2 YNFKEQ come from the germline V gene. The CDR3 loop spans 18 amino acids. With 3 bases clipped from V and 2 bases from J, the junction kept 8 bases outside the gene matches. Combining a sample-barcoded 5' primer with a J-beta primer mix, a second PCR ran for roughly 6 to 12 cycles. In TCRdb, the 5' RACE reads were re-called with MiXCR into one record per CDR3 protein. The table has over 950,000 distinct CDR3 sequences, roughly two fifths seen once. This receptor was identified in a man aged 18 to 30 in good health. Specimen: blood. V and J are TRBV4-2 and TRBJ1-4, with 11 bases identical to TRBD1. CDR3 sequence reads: CASSHDGQGASTNEKLFF. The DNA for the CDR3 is TGTGCCAGCAGCCATGATGGACAGGGGGCTTCCACTAATGAAAAACTGTTTTTT.